The 9 T cell receptor beta chains below all came from one sample that was sequenced in a study of T-cell reconstitution after alpha-beta-depleted transplantation in children. Unique molecular identifiers tagged the TCRbeta library. TCRdb reanalysed the PCR reads using MiXCR and keeps one entry per CDR3 protein. Of fewer than 450,000 distinct CDR3 sequences in the sample, 15% to 20% were seen once. The sample here was PBMCs, mostly from graft donor cells, taken 360 days after TCRalphabeta/CD19-depleted stem cell transplant. These receptor sequences come from a male patient aged 2 to 10 who had a stem cell transplant for acute lymphoblastic leukemia, so the T cells may come from the graft donor.

This chain uses TRBV4-1 with TRBJ1-3, with D unclear. V was shortened by 3 bases and J by 0 bases, with 9 bases between the two germline ends. Germline-derived CDR1 and CDR2 are MGHRA and YSYEKL. There are 15 residues in the CDR3. The CDR3 nucleotides read TGCGCCAGCAGCCACTGGGGTGGCTCTGGAAACACCATATATTTT. Residues: CASSHWGGSGNTIYF.

This clonotype came up a few times. The rearrangement uses TRBV11-2 and TRBJ2-1, with a tentative D call TRBD1 (5 bases). Trimming cost V 5 bases and J 8 bases, with 16 bases left between them. The germline V gene encodes CDR1 SGHAT and CDR2 FQNNGV. This CDR3 has 14 amino acids. Written as DNA, the CDR3 is TGTGCCAGCAGCCTTACTTGGGGCCACCATGAGCAGTTCTTC. It translates to CASSLTWGHHEQFF.

This clonotype has more than one count but fewer than ten. V and J are TRBV15 and TRBJ2-7; D is unresolved. Germline CDR1 and CDR2: LNHNV and YYDKDF (reference sequence). This CDR3 has 13 amino acids. Trimming shortened V by 0 bases and J by 3 bases, and 6 bases separated the two germline ends. CDR3 bases: TGTGCCACCAGCAGAGATTTAGTCTACGAGCAGTACTTC. Its translation is CATSRDLVYEQYF.

This clonotype was detected a few times. The chain is built from TRBV5-8 and TRBJ1-5, with D unresolved. There are 11 residues in the CDR3. Trimming took off 4 bases at V and 5 bases at J, with 4 bases between the two ends. Germline-derived CDR1 and CDR2 are SGHTS and YDEGEE. Here the CDR3 DNA reads TGTGCCAGCAGCCCGTATCAGCCCCAGCATTTT. Translating it yields CASSPYQPQHF.

This clonotype was recorded only once. CDR3 region: CASSLERTGYNEQFF. DNA for the CDR3: TGCGCCAGCAGCTTGGAAAGGACAGGGTACAATGAGCAGTTCTTC. V usage is TRBV5-1 and J usage is TRBJ2-1, with 8 bases lining up with TRBD1. The CDR3 length is 15 residues. The J segment lost 4 bases and the V segment lost 0 bases, leaving 3 bases of the junction unmatched. Germline CDR1 SGHRS, CDR2 YFSETQ.

This clonotype was counted ten times or more. The V and J genes are TRBV5-1 and TRBJ2-1; TRBD1 agrees at 10 bases. The CDR3 totals 15 residues. Trimming cost V 3 bases and J 2 bases; bases outside gene matches: 2. Looked up from germline, CDR1 is SGHRS and CDR2 is YFSETQ. The CDR3 DNA is TGCGCCAGCAGCTGGGGACAGGGGACCTACAATGAGCAGTTCTTC. Translating it yields CASSWGQGTYNEQFF.

This clonotype was found a few times. The chain is built from TRBV24-1 and TRBJ2-2; TRBD2 agrees at 7 bases. CDR3 length: 15 amino acids. V lost 2 bases, J lost 5 bases, and 4 bases stayed unmatched. Germline V CDR1 and CDR2: KGHDR, SFDVKD. The CDR3 nucleotides read TGTGCCACCAGTGATTCATGGGAGGGTACCGGGGAGCTGTTTTTT. Encoded protein: CATSDSWEGTGELFF.

This clonotype has only a few counts. The chain employs TRBV11-2 and TRBJ2-5, with D tentatively TRBD2 (6 bases). The germline CDR1 and CDR2 sequences are SGHAT and FQNNGV. The CDR3 extends over 13 amino acids. Trimming removed 5 bases from V and 5 bases from J, with 12 bases in between. Here the CDR3 DNA reads TGTGCCAGCAGCCGGGACTTGATGGAGACCCAGTACTTC. This gives the protein CASSRDLMETQYF.

J is TRBJ2-1 and V is TRBV28, with 10 bases lining up with TRBD2. The CDR3 has 15 residues. V lost 1 base to trimming and J lost 8 bases; unmatched junction nucleotides: 5. Germline V gene data show CDR1 as MDHEN and CDR2 as SYDVKM. CDR3 protein: CASSLSSSGRYEQFF. The CDR3 DNA follows: TGTGCCAGCAGTTTATCTTCTAGCGGGAGATATGAGCAGTTCTTC.